This T cell receptor beta chain was captured in a study of shared clonotypes between healthy human individuals. Study in general: For every donor, three CD4 naive, three CD4 memory, two CD8 naive and one CD8 memory plates were used.

Germline CDR1 is SEHNR and CDR2 is FQNEAQ (reference sequence). Trimming stripped 8 bases from V and 1 base from J, with 11 bases between. This CDR3 contains 13 residues. Naive-designated CD8 cells lacked CD45RO, were positively enriched for CCR7, and omitted terminally differentiated effector memory CD45RA+ cells. In the case of this clone: Its antigen is unknown.

Study results and caveats: The study generally estimated greater richness for naive than memory subsets. Sequencing depth was expected to influence donor clonotype sharing.

Sequencing used immunoSEQ multiplex PCR; TCRdb keeps in-frame clones, though not all of them. The sample carries over 2,000,000 clones, over 85% recorded once. Sample: naive CD8+ T cells from PBMCs. This chain connects TRBV7-9 to TRBJ1-1; no definite D call. The clonotype originates from a man aged 18 to 30 in good health. Some clones in this sample may be carry-over from other donors' samples. DNA of the CDR3: TGTGCCAGCTTCCCAGGTGCGAACACTGAAGCTTTCTTT. It translates to CASFPGANTEAFF.